A single sample gave rise to the 12 T cell receptor beta chains below, sequenced in a study of shared clonotypes between healthy human individuals. The data were produced by immunoSEQ multiplex PCR, yet TCRdb's version contains in-frame clones alone and is incomplete. The sample includes around 480,000 clones, 75% to 80% of them seen just once. Material for sequencing was PBMCs. The receptors shown here come from a middle-aged woman in good health. Some clones in this sample may be carry-over from other donors' samples.

The V call is TRBV5-4, the J call TRBJ1-6, with D unclear. V was trimmed by 0 bases and J by 8 bases, leaving 12 bases between them. This CDR3 has 15 residues. Germline assignment: CDR1 SGHNT and CDR2 YYREEE (reference sequence). In DNA, the CDR3 is TGTGCCAGCAGCTTGGCAGGATTCGTGGATTCACCCCTCCACTTT. Its protein product is CASSLAGFVDSPLHF.

In its sample, this clone was seen a few times. This chain joins TRBV19 and TRBJ1-1, with D possibly TRBD1 on 5 matching bases. Trimming pared 3 bases from V and 0 bases from J, leaving 11 bases between. This CDR3 comprises 15 residues. Germline assignment: CDR1 LNHDA and CDR2 SQIVND (reference sequence). Written as DNA, the CDR3 is TGTGCCAGTAGTATCGGGGGTATCATGAACACTGAAGCTTTCTTT. This sequence encodes CASSIGGIMNTEAFF. Together with reference TRBV19 and TRBJ1-1, the CDR3 gives the full variable domain: DGGITQSPKYLFRKEGQNVTLSCEQNLNHDAMYWYRQDPGQGLRLIYYSQIVNDFQKGDIAEGYSVSREKKESFPLTVTSAQKNPTAFYLCASSIGGIMNTEAFFGQGTRLTVV.

The chain is built from TRBV18 and TRBJ1-4, with D maybe TRBD1 (5 bases). The CDR3 extends over 14 amino acids. From germline, CDR1 is KGHSH and CDR2 LQKENI. V lost 1 base and J lost 6, with 9 bases in between. CDR3 nucleotides: TGTGCCAGCTCACCACAGGTGGGGGATGAAAAACTGTTTTTT. Translation: CASSPQVGDEKLFF.

The CDR3 nucleotides read TGTGCCAGCAGCTTAGTTAGTAGCGGAGCCCTTGCCGGGGAGCAGTACTTC. It specifies CASSLVSSGALAGEQYF. This chain joins TRBV7-6 and TRBJ2-7; tentatively, D is TRBD2 (6 bases). The CDR3 length is 17 residues. Germline V gives CDR1 SGHVS, CDR2 FNYEAQ. V was trimmed by 1 base and J by 7 bases, leaving 23 bases between them.

This clone has just one count. The V call is TRBV5-6, the J call TRBJ2-7; D is ambiguous. V was clipped by 3 bases and J by 0 bases, with 10 bases between them. There are 14 residues in the CDR3. Germline CDR1 reads SGHDT; CDR2 reads YYEEEE. The CDR3, as DNA: TGTGCCAGCAGCTGGAGACCAAGCTCCTACGAGCAGTACTTC. As protein: CASSWRPSSYEQYF. Supplemented by reference TRBV5-6 and TRBJ2-7, the full variable domain reads DAGVTQSPTHLIKTRGQQVTLRCSPKSGHDTVSWYQQALGQGPQFIFQYYEEEERQRGNFPDRFSGHQFPNYSSELNVNALLLGDSALYLCASSWRPSSYEQYFGPGTRLTVT.

As concerns this clone: This sample also contains other DNA sequences that code for the same CDR3. This chain uses TRBV30 with TRBJ2-6; D is ambiguous. V was clipped by 0 bases and J by 2 bases, with 5 bases between them. CDR3 length equals 14 residues. CDR1 is GTSNPN and CDR2 is SVGIG in the germline V gene (reference sequence). The CDR3 DNA follows: TGTGCCTGGAGTGTGGGGACTGGGGCCAACGTCCTGACTTTC. Its translation: CAWSVGTGANVLTF.

Details on this clone: The sample contains more than one DNA sequence encoding this CDR3. The rearrangement joins TRBV28 to TRBJ1-1, with unresolved D. Germline V gene data show CDR1 as MDHEN and CDR2 as SYDVKM. V was shortened by 6 bases and J by 8 bases, with 7 bases between the two germline ends. The CDR3 is 10 residues long. CDR3 amino acids: CASRGTEAFF. Here the CDR3 DNA reads TGTGCCAGCAGGGGCACCGAAGCTTTCTTT.

CDR3 DNA sequence: TGTGCCAGCAGCTTAGCGGGAAACACCGGGGAGCTGTTTTTT. It specifies CASSLAGNTGELFF. The chain carries TRBV27 and TRBJ2-2; 8 bases map to TRBD2. Trimming at V came to 6 bases and at J to 2 bases, leaving 2 bases not matched to a gene. The CDR3 has 14 residues. CDR1 and CDR2 (germline): MNHEY, SMNVEV (reference sequence).

The chain combines TRBV7-2 with TRBJ2-2, with unresolved D. The V gene lost 5 bases and the J gene lost 7 bases, with 14 bases spanning the gap. The CDR3 runs to 14 residues. From germline, CDR1 is SGHTA and CDR2 FQGNSA. Here the CDR3 reads CASSHFLRDGELFF. CDR3 nucleotide sequence: TGTGCCAGCAGCCACTTTCTCCGCGACGGGGAGCTGTTTTTT.

A remark on this clone: The identical CDR3 is also encoded by other nucleotide sequences in the sample. The chain carries TRBV7-2 and TRBJ2-1; a possible D gene is TRBD1 (6 bases). The CDR3 is 14 amino acids. Between the trimmed V and J ends, which lost 3 bases and 2 bases, there was a span of 8 bases. CDR1 and CDR2 (germline): SGHTA, FQGNSA. Written as DNA, the CDR3 is TGTGCCAGCAGCTTGGCAGGGGCCTACAATGAGCAGTTCTTC. It specifies CASSLAGAYNEQFF.

The gene calls are TRBV6-6 and TRBJ2-7; tentative D call: TRBD1 (6 bases). Germline CDR1 MNHNY, CDR2 SVGAGI (reference sequence). Trimming took 3 bases from V and 2 from J, leaving 8 bases between them. CDR3 length: 13 residues. CDR3 DNA: TGTGCCAGCAGTTATAGGGACACCTACGAGCAGTACTTC. Amino acids: CASSYRDTYEQYF.

In its sample, this clone was seen once. The V and J genes are TRBV28 and TRBJ2-4; TRBD2 matches at 13 bases. Per the germline V gene, CDR1 is MDHEN and CDR2 is SYDVKM. Germline trimming cut 6 bases from V and 3 bases from J; bases unmatched to any gene: 8. CDR3 length equals 17 residues. CDR3 in amino acids: CASSTPTSGRVKNIQYF. The DNA for the CDR3 is TGTGCCAGCAGCACCCCAACTAGCGGGAGGGTCAAAAACATTCAGTACTTC. The full variable domain, with the rest looked up from reference TRBV28 and TRBJ2-4, is DVKVTQSSRYLVKRTGEKVFLECVQDMDHENMFWYRQDPGLGLRLIYFSYDVKMKEKGDIPEGYSVSREKKERFSLILESASTNQTSMYLCASSTPTSGRVKNIQYFGAGTRLSVL.